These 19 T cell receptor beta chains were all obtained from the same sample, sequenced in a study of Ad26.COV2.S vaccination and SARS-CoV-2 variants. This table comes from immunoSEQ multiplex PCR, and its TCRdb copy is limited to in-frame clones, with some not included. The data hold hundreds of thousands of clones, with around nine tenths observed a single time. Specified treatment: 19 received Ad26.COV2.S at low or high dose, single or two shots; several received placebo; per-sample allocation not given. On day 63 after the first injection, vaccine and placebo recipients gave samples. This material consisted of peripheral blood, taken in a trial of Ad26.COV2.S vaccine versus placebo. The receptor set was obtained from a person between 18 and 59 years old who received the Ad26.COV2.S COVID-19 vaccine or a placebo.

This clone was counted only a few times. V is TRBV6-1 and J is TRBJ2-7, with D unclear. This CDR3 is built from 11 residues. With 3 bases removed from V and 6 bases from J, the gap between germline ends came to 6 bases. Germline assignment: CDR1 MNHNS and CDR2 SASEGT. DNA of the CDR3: TGTGCCAGCAGTGATGTGGGCGAGCAGTACTTC. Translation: CASSDVGEQYF.

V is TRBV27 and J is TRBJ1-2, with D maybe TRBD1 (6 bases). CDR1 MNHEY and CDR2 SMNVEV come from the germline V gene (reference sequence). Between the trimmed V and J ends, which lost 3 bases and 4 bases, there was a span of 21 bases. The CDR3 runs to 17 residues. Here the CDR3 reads CASSFNRGTPRPYGYTF. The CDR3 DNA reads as TGTGCCAGCAGTTTCAATAGGGGGACTCCTCGGCCCTATGGCTACACCTTC.

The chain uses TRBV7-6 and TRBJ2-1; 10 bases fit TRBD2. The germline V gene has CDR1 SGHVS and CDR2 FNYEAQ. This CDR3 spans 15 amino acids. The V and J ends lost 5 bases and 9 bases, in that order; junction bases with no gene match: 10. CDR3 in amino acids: CASSTPSGSLGEQFF. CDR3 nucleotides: TGTGCCAGCAGCACACCTAGCGGGAGTCTAGGTGAGCAGTTCTTC. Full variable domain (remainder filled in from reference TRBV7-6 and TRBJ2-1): GAGVSQSPRYKVTKRGQDVALRCDPISGHVSLYWYRQALGQGPEFLTYFNYEAQQDKSGLPNDRFSAERPEGSISTLTIQRTEQRDSAMYRCASSTPSGSLGEQFFGPGTRLTVL.

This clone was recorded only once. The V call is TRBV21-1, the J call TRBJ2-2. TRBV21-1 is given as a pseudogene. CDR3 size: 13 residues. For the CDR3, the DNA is TGTGCCAGCAGCAAAGAGGTTACCGGGGAGCTGTTTTTT. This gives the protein CASSKEVTGELFF.

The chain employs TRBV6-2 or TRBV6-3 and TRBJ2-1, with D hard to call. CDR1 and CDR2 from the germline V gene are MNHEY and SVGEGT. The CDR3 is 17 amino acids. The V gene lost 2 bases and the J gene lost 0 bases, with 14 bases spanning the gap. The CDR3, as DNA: TGTGCCAGCAGTTACGTCTTAAAGCCCAGCTCCTACAATGAGCAGTTCTTC. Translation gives CASSYVLKPSSYNEQFF.

CDR3 sequence: CASSRNNREAFF. The CDR3 nucleotides are TGTGCCAGCAGCCGGAACAATCGTGAAGCTTTCTTT. The chain has TRBV6-5 and TRBJ1-1; unclear D gene. The CDR3 runs 12 residues. Germline V gene lookup returns CDR1 MNHEY and CDR2 SVGAGI. Trimming stripped 6 bases from V and 7 bases from J, with 12 bases between.

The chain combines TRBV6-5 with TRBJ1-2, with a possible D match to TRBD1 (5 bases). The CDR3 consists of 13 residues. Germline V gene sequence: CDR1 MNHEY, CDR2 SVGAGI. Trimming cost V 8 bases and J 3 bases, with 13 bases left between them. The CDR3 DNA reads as TGTGCCAGCTGGGCGGGGGTGGACTATGGCTACACCTTC. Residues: CASWAGVDYGYTF.

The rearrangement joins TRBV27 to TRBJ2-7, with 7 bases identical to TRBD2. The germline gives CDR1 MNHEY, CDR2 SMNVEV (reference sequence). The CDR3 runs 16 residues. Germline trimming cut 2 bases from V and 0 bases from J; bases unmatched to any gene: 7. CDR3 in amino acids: CASSLGPGGSSYEQYF. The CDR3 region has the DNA TGTGCCAGCAGTTTAGGTCCGGGGGGTTCCTCCTACGAGCAGTACTTC.

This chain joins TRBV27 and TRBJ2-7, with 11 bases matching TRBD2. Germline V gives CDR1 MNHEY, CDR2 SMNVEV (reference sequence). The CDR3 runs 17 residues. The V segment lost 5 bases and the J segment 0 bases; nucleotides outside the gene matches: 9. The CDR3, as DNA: TGTGCCAGCAGTCCTCTATTAGCGGGAGGGCCCTCCTACGAGCAGTACTTC. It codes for CASSPLLAGGPSYEQYF.

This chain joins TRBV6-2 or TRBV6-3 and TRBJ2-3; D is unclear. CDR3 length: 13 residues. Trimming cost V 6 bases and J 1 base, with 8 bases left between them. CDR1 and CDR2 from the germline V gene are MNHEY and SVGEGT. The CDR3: CASSPSGTDTQYF. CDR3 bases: TGTGCCAGCAGCCCCTCGGGCACAGATACGCAGTATTTT.

The DNA of the CDR3 is TGTGCCAGCAGTTTAAGGGGCCCCGCTGGGCAGTACTTC. Protein: CASSLRGPAGQYF. The V gene is TRBV27, the J gene TRBJ2-7, with D possibly matching TRBD1 (5 bases). Trimming removed 2 bases from V and 9 bases from J, with 14 bases in between. CDR1 is MNHEY and CDR2 is SMNVEV in the germline V gene (reference sequence). This CDR3 region has 13 residues.

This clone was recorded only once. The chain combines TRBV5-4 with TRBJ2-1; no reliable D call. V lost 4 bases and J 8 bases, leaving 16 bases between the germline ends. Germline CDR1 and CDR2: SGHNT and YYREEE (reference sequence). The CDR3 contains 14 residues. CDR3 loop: CASSESAPRDEQFF. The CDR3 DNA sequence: TGTGCCAGCAGCGAATCTGCGCCCCGGGATGAGCAGTTCTTC.

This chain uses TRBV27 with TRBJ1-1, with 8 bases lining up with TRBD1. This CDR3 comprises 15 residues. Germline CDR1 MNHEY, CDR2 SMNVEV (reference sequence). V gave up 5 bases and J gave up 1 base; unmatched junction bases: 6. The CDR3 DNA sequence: TGTGCCAGCAGTCATACAGGGGGTGGGAACACTGAAGCTTTCTTT. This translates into CASSHTGGGNTEAFF.

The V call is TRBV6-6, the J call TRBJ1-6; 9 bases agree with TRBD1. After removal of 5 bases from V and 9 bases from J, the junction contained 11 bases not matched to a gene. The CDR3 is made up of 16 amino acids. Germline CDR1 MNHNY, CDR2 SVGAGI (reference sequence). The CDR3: CASSPGQGSIGSPLHF. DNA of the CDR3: TGTGCCAGCAGTCCTGGACAGGGGAGTATTGGTTCACCCCTCCACTTT.

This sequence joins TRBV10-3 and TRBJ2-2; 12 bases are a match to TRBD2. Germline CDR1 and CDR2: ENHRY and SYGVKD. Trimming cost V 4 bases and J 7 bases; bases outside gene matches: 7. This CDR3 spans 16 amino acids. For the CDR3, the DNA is TGTGCCATCAGTGGGACTAGCGGGAACAGAGACGGGGAGCTGTTTTTT. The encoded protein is CAISGTSGNRDGELFF.

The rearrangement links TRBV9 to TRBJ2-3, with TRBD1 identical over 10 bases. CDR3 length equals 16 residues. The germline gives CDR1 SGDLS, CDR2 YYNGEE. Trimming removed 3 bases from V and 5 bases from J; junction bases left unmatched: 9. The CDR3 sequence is CASSGSPGQGRDTQYF. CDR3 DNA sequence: TGTGCCAGCAGCGGGTCGCCGGGACAGGGGAGAGATACGCAGTATTTT.

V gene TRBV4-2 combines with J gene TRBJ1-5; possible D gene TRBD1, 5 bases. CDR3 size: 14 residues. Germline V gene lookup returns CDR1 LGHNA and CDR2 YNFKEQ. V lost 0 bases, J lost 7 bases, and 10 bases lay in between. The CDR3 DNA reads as TGTGCCAGCAGCCAAGAAACGGGGGAACAGCCCCAGCATTTT. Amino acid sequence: CASSQETGEQPQHF.

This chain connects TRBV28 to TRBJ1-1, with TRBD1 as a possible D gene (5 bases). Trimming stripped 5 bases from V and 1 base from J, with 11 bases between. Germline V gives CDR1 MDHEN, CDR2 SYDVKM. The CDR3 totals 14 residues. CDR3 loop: CASSNRGANTEAFF. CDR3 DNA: TGTGCCAGCAGTAACCGCGGGGCGAACACTGAAGCTTTCTTT.

In DNA, the CDR3 is TGTGCCAGCAGTTCCCGTGGGACAGGGGTAAATGAGCAGTTCTTC. This codes for CASSSRGTGVNEQFF. The rearrangement uses TRBV6-2 or TRBV6-3 and TRBJ2-1, with 10 bases aligning to TRBD1. Germline V CDR1 and CDR2: MNHEY, SVGEGT. The CDR3 is 15 residues long. The V gene end was trimmed by 4 bases and the J gene end by 7 bases; junction bases not matched to a gene: 7.